A single sample gave rise to the 14 T cell receptor beta chains below, sequenced in a study of T-cell memory formation after mild COVID-19. TCRdb recomputed calls from the 5' RACE reads with MiXCR, one row per CDR3 protein. The profile shows 500,000 to 600,000 distinct CDR3 sequences, roughly 17% of them singletons. Sequencing was carried out using PBMCs or a T cell subset sorted from them (not recorded which). The receptors were sampled from an adult woman who had mild COVID-19 (a few samples of this study predate the infection). Cell type and time point are not known.

The chain links TRBV11-3 to TRBJ2-1, with a possible D match to TRBD1 (6 bases). This CDR3 has 15 amino acids. Germline V gene lookup returns CDR1 SGHNT and CDR2 YENEEA. Trimming removed 5 bases from V and 2 bases from J, with 13 bases in between. CDR3 in DNA: TGTGCCAGCAGCCTCACCCGGACAGCCTACAATGAGCAGTTCTTC. Encoded protein: CASSLTRTAYNEQFF.

This clonotype was detected a few times. The V call is TRBV2, the J call TRBJ2-3, with D possibly matching TRBD1 (6 bases). CDR1 and CDR2 (germline): SNHLY, FYNNEI. V lost 6 bases and J lost 1, with 14 bases in between. The CDR3 covers 15 residues. The CDR3 loop is CASRLTGSGTDTQYF. DNA for the CDR3: TGTGCCAGCAGACTCACAGGGTCTGGCACAGATACGCAGTATTTT.

Worth noting for this clonotype: The junction does not match germline at one end; this may be a read error. The V gene is TRBV6-2 or TRBV6-3, the J gene TRBJ2-2; D uncertain. The CDR3 totals 15 residues. Per the germline V gene, CDR1 is MNHEY and CDR2 is SVGEGT. CDR3 nucleotides: TGTGCCAGCAGGGGTAATTTGGCGAACGCCGGGGAGCTGTTTTTT. Protein: CASRGNLANAGELFF.

This clonotype has more than one count but fewer than ten. The chain uses TRBV7-6 and TRBJ2-5, with D uncertain. Germline CDR1 and CDR2: SGHVS and FNYEAQ. Trimming cost V 4 bases and J 6 bases, with 12 bases left between them. The CDR3 consists of 13 residues. The CDR3 sequence is CASSYQSWQTQYF. The CDR3 nucleotides read TGTGCCAGCAGCTACCAAAGCTGGCAGACCCAGTACTTC.

The genes are TRBV12-3 or TRBV12-4 and TRBJ1-2, with 7 bases matching TRBD1. The CDR3 runs 13 residues. The junction had 3 bases not matched to a gene; V was cut back by 8 bases and J by 0 bases. The CDR3 sequence is CASGDRANYGYTF. The CDR3 coding sequence is TGTGCCAGCGGCGACAGGGCTAACTATGGCTACACCTTC.

The gene calls are TRBV7-9 and TRBJ2-1; D uncertain. Between the trimmed V and J ends, which lost 7 bases and 5 bases, there was a span of 3 bases. CDR3 length: 10 amino acids. Germline V lookup: CDR1 SEHNR, CDR2 FQNEAQ (reference sequence). The CDR3 DNA is TGTGCCAGCATGGACAATGAGCAGTTCTTC. Amino acids: CASMDNEQFF. Full variable domain (outside the CDR3, taken from reference TRBV7-9 and TRBJ2-1): DTGVSQNPRHKITKRGQNVTFRCDPISEHNRLYWYRQTLGQGPEFLTYFQNEAQLEKSRLLSDRFSAERPKGSFSTLEIQRTEQGDSAMYLCASMDNEQFFGPGTRLTVL.

This sequence joins TRBV10-3 and TRBJ2-3, with 7 nucleotides matching TRBD1. Germline V lookup: CDR1 ENHRY, CDR2 SYGVKD. V lost 5 bases and J lost 1; bases outside the gene matches: 3. The CDR3 runs 14 residues. The CDR3 region is CAISKDRGTDTQYF. As DNA, the CDR3 is TGTGCCATCAGTAAAGACAGGGGCACAGATACGCAGTATTTT.

CDR3 sequence: CASSYLRSNEQYF. CDR3 nucleotides: TGTGCCAGCAGTTACTTGAGATCAAACGAGCAGTACTTC. V and J are TRBV6-2 or TRBV6-3 and TRBJ2-7; no clear D gene. Germline V lookup: CDR1 MNHEY, CDR2 SVGEGT. CDR3 length: 13 amino acids. Trimming stripped 1 base from V and 5 bases from J, with 9 bases between.

The chain links TRBV5-4 to TRBJ1-6, with a weak D call TRBD1 (5 bases). Germline V gene data show CDR1 as SGHNT and CDR2 as YYREEE (reference sequence). The CDR3 loop spans 15 amino acids. With 4 bases removed from V and 4 bases from J, the gap between germline ends came to 12 bases. The CDR3 DNA reads as TGTGCCAGCAGCACTAGAGACAGTTATAATTCACCCCTCCACTTT. It codes for CASSTRDSYNSPLHF. The variable domain in full, completed from reference TRBV5-4 and TRBJ1-6, reads ETGVTQSPTHLIKTRGQQVTLRCSSQSGHNTVSWYQQALGQGPQFIFQYYREEENGRGNFPPRFSGLQFPNYSSELNVNALELDDSALYLCASSTRDSYNSPLHFGNGTRLTVT.

CDR3 in DNA: TGTGCCAGCAGCGTAGTCCCGGGCACAGATACGCAGTATTTT. Translating gives CASSVVPGTDTQYF. The rearrangement uses TRBV9 and TRBJ2-3, with no clear D. Trimming took 0 bases from V and 1 from J, leaving 6 bases between them. The CDR3 is made up of 14 amino acids. Germline CDR1 SGDLS, CDR2 YYNGEE.

This clonotype appeared a few times. This rearrangement joins TRBV29-1 to TRBJ2-5; 8 bases align to TRBD1. CDR3 size: 13 residues. Germline CDR1 SQVTM, CDR2 ANQGSEA. J lost 5 bases, V lost 6 bases, and 8 bases had no gene match. In DNA form, the CDR3 reads TGCAGCGTCCGCAGGGGGCGCGGGGAGACCCAGTACTTC. Protein sequence: CSVRRGRGETQYF.

This clonotype has only a few counts. V usage is TRBV20-1 and J usage is TRBJ1-2; 8 bases are a match to TRBD1. Germline V gene lookup returns CDR1 DFQATT and CDR2 SNEGSKA (reference sequence). Trimming at V came to 6 bases and at J to 8 bases, leaving 11 bases not matched to a gene. CDR3 length: 13 amino acids. CDR3 nucleotide sequence: TGCAGTGCAAGAACAGGGGGATTACTAGGCTACACCTTC. This codes for CSARTGGLLGYTF.

The rearrangement joins TRBV6-5 to TRBJ2-1; D not certain. V lost 2 bases, J lost 1 base, and 3 bases lay in between. Germline CDR1 is MNHEY and CDR2 is SVGAGI. The CDR3 loop spans 13 amino acids. DNA for the CDR3: TGTGCCAGCAGTTACCGGTCCTACAATGAGCAGTTCTTC. It encodes CASSYRSYNEQFF.

This clonotype appeared many times. The rearrangement links TRBV5-1 to TRBJ2-7; 10 nucleotides match TRBD1. Germline V gives CDR1 SGHRS, CDR2 YFSETQ. The trim removed 2 bases at V and 2 bases at J, leaving 4 bases unmatched. This CDR3 spans 15 amino acids. The CDR3 loop is CASSLRTGGPYEQYF. The CDR3 coding sequence is TGCGCCAGCAGCTTAAGGACAGGGGGACCCTACGAGCAGTACTTC.